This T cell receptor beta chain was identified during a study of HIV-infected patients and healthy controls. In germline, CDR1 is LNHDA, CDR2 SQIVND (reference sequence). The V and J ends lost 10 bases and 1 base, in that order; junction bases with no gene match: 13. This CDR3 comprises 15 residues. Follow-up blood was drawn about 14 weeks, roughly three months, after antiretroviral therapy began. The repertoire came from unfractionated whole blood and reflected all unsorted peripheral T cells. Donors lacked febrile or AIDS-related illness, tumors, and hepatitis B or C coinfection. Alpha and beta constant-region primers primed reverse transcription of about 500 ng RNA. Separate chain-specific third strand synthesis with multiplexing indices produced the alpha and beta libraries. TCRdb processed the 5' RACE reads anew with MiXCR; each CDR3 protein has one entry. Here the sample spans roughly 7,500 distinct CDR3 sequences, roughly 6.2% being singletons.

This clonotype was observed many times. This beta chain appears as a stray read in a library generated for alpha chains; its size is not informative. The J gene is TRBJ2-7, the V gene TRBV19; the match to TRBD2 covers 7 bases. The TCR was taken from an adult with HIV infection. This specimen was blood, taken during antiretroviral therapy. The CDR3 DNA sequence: TGTGCCACCATAGGAAGCACAGCGGGATCCTACGAGCAGTACTTC. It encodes CATIGSTAGSYEQYF.